The clone carrying this TCR beta chain was recorded only once. The data derive from a study of blood T cell repertoires in COVID-19. Study information: From the United States, Italy and Spain came samples of acute and convalescent COVID-19. PBMCs, B-cell-depleted T cells, or T cells were the source of the cDNA or gDNA that made up the material.

How the authors handled the data: Reference gene primers were amplified, and this amplification served to estimate nucleated cell counts. Clones were read by immunoSEQ multiplex PCR, and TCRdb kept only the in-frame ones, dropping some. V and J calls and clone size are as listed in that table; D and trimming were resolved from the DNA. The sample consists of about 56,000 clones, roughly four fifths of them appearing once. Germline V lookup: CDR1 SGHVS, CDR2 FQNEAQ. The CDR3 totals 13 residues. J gave up 9 bases and V 4 bases, and 3 bases lay outside the gene matches. The sequence derives from a woman of 80 years or more with acute or convalescent COVID-19. J is TRBJ1-6 and V is TRBV7-8; 7 nucleotides align to TRBD1. The sample consisted of peripheral blood. For the CDR3, the DNA is TGTGCCAGCAGCTCGAGACAGGGTTCACCCCTCCACTTT. Protein: CASSSRQGSPLHF.